This T cell receptor beta chain was found in a study of blood T cell repertoires in COVID-19. Study-level background: Some COVID-19 samples were acute and others convalescent; all came from the United States, Italy and Spain.

This clone occurred a few times. Some clones are missing from TCRdb's copy, which holds only in-frame ones; the method was immunoSEQ multiplex PCR. Of about 300,000 clones in the sample, around 89% are singletons; the top ten hold approximately 4.2%. This CDR3 region has 13 residues. CDR1 is ENHRY, CDR2 SYGVKD, per germline. Trimming cost V 3 bases and J 8 bases, with 13 bases left between them. This chain joins TRBV10-3 and TRBJ1-2; no clear D. The clonotype originates from a middle-aged man with acute or convalescent COVID-19. The specimen sequenced was peripheral blood. The CDR3 loop is CAISDREDRGYTF. The CDR3 DNA reads TGTGCCATCAGTGATAGGGAGGACCGGGGCTACACCTTC.